The TCR beta chain described here comes from a study of OX40 agonist ivuxolimab in advanced cancers. Only in-frame clones appear in the TCRdb table, and some are missing; sequencing was by immunoSEQ multiplex PCR. The data hold roughly 100,000 clones, with approximately 85% observed a single time. There are 13 residues in the CDR3. The V end was cut by 6 bases, the J end by 7 bases, with 15 bases between. Germline values: CDR1 MNHNY, CDR2 SVGAGI (reference sequence). This specimen was CD4+ or CD8+ T cells sorted from blood, taken in a trial of the OX40 agonist ivuxolimab. The chain carries TRBV6-6 and TRBJ1-1; D may be TRBD1 (5 bases). The origin of this receptor is an adult with an advanced solid tumor such as melanoma, head and neck, liver or kidney cancer. CDR3 in amino acids: CASSSLGGDEAFF. The CDR3 DNA reads as TGTGCCAGCAGCTCATTGGGGGGAGATGAAGCTTTCTTT.